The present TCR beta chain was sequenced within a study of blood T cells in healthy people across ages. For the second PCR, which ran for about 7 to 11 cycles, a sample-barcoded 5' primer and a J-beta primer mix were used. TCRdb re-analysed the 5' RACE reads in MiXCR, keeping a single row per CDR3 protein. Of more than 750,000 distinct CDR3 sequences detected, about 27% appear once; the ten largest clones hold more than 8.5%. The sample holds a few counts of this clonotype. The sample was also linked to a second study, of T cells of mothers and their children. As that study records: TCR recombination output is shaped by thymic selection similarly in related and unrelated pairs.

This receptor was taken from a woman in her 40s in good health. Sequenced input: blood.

This chain's CDR3 is CASSPRLEDTQYF. The CDR3 DNA follows: TGTGCCAGCAGCCCCCGACTGGAAGATACGCAGTATTTT. This rearrangement joins TRBV3-1 to TRBJ2-3; no definite D call. This CDR3 contains 13 residues. Germline assignment: CDR1 LGHDT and CDR2 YNNKEL (reference sequence). V lost 4 bases to trimming and J lost 5 bases, with 10 bases between them.